This T cell receptor beta chain was identified in a study of tumor-infiltrating lymphocytes in primary liver carcinoma. This clonotype was seen repeatedly, ten times or more. Starting from approximately 0.45 ug of total RNA, TCR beta cDNA was produced with a primer in the constant region. Construction of TCR beta libraries relied on three successive nested multiplex PCR rounds employing slightly modified ARM-PCR. Amplification in the first two PCR rounds was performed using TRBV1-TRBV30 forward primers and a C-beta reverse primer for roughly 9 cycles each. TCRdb re-analysed the multiplex PCR reads in MiXCR, keeping a single row per CDR3 protein. Of approximately 330,000 distinct CDR3 sequences listed, around 60% are singletons. Trimming at V came to 7 bases and at J to 4 bases, leaving 6 bases not matched to a gene. The length of the CDR3 is 13 residues. Blood RNA came from unsorted whole blood; germline DNA was also extracted.

The sample was peripheral blood. This chain links TRBV12-3 or TRBV12-4 with TRBJ2-5, with 7 bases that match TRBD2. This sequence originates from a man in his forties with primary liver carcinoma and hepatitis B virus infection. CDR3 sequence reads: CASNPSGGETQYF. The CDR3 region has the DNA TGTGCCAGCAACCCCTCGGGGGGAGAGACCCAGTACTTC.